These 11 T cell receptor beta chains were sequenced from one sample in a study of blood T cells in healthy people across ages. Combining a sample-barcoded 5' primer with a J-beta primer mix, a second PCR ran for about 7 to 11 cycles. In TCRdb, the 5' RACE reads were re-called with MiXCR into one record per CDR3 protein. The sample shows more than 1.4 million distinct CDR3 sequences, 42% of them seen only once. Sequenced material: blood. All receptors derive from a young woman in good health.

This clonotype was seen a few times. This chain uses TRBV4-1 with TRBJ1-4; no definite D call. Germline lookup yields CDR1 MGHRA and CDR2 YSYEKL. The CDR3 extends over 15 amino acids. Between the trimmed V and J ends, which lost 0 bases and 11 bases, there was a span of 16 bases. The CDR3 bases are TGCGCCAGCAGCCAAGATCGGGAGGATTCTGGGAAACTGTTTTTT. This sequence encodes CASSQDREDSGKLFF.

The chain recombines TRBV12-3 or TRBV12-4 with TRBJ1-2, with D unresolved. Between the trimmed V and J ends, which lost 8 bases and 7 bases, there was a span of 11 bases. This CDR3 is 11 amino acids long. CDR3 sequence: CASYLAAGYTF. The DNA of the CDR3 is TGTGCCAGCTACTTGGCGGCTGGCTACACCTTC.

As concerns this clonotype: The germline gene is not matched at one end of the junction; a read error may be the cause. V usage is TRBV3-1 and J usage is TRBJ2-1; 8 bases match TRBD2. Germline V gene lookup returns CDR1 LGHDT and CDR2 YNNKEL (reference sequence). This CDR3 region has 15 residues. The CDR3 DNA reads TGTGCCAGCAGCCAAGGACTAGCGCCCTACGATGAGCAGTTCTTC. Its protein product is CASSQGLAPYDEQFF.

The rearrangement joins TRBV7-9 to TRBJ2-7; D possibly corresponds to TRBD2 (5 bases). Germline values: CDR1 SEHNR, CDR2 FQNEAQ (reference sequence). The V and J ends lost 2 bases and 1 base respectively, with 12 bases between them. CDR3 size: 15 residues. CDR3 sequence (DNA): TGTGCCAGCAGCTTATATTCGGCGGGTTCCTACGAGCAGTACTTC. Translating it yields CASSLYSAGSYEQYF.

This sequence joins TRBV29-1 and TRBJ2-5, with no clear D. With the DNA end fitting TRBJ2-7 better, the J assignment may be wrong. This CDR3 spans 11 amino acids. Germline CDR1 and CDR2: SQVTM and ANQGSEA. Here the CDR3 DNA reads TGCAGCGGTGTTAACATCCACGAGCAGTACTTC. This codes for CSGVNIHEQYF.

This sequence joins TRBV4-1 and TRBJ2-1, with TRBD2 identical over 7 bases. This CDR3 comprises 20 residues. Trimming took 0 bases from V and 2 from J; bases not matched to a gene: 16. Germline V gene sequence: CDR1 MGHRA, CDR2 YSYEKL. Here the CDR3 DNA reads TGCGCCAGCAGCCAAGATCAGGTTCCAAGGCGGGAGCGACCCTACAATGAGCAGTTCTTC. Amino acid sequence: CASSQDQVPRRERPYNEQFF.

The rearrangement joins TRBV20-1 to TRBJ1-1, with D unresolved. Germline lookup yields CDR1 DFQATT and CDR2 SNEGSKA (reference sequence). V was cut by 2 bases and J by 1 base, with 8 bases left in between. This CDR3 has 13 residues. This chain's CDR3 is CSARRVSNTEAFF. The CDR3 bases are TGCAGTGCTAGAAGAGTTTCGAACACTGAAGCTTTCTTT.

The chain combines TRBV5-1 with TRBJ1-1; unclear D gene. Trimming took off 4 bases at V and 1 base at J, with 14 bases between the two ends. CDR3 length equals 15 residues. The germline gives CDR1 SGHRS, CDR2 YFSETQ. The CDR3 DNA is TGCGCCAGCAGCACGGTCTCGACGGGGAACACTGAAGCTTTCTTT. This sequence encodes CASSTVSTGNTEAFF.

Worth noting for this clonotype: The germline gene is not matched at one end of the junction; a read error may be the cause. The rearrangement links TRBV27 to TRBJ2-7; 8 bases are shared with TRBD1. The CDR3 covers 15 residues. CDR1 and CDR2 (germline): MNHEY, SMNVEV (reference sequence). CDR3 in amino acids: CASSLNGQGYYERYF. CDR3 sequence (DNA): TGTGCCAGCAGTTTGAACGGACAGGGATACTACGAGCGGTACTTC.

The V and J genes are TRBV7-2 and TRBJ2-7; 8 bases match TRBD1. CDR1 is SGHTA, CDR2 FQGNSA, per germline. With V trimmed by 1 base and J by 0 bases, 5 bases remained unmatched. The CDR3 is made up of 16 amino acids. The CDR3 reads CASSLVAGGPSYEQYF. In DNA form, the CDR3 reads TGTGCCAGCAGCTTAGTTGCAGGGGGCCCCTCCTACGAGCAGTACTTC.

This sequence joins TRBV2 and TRBJ2-1; D unresolved. V lost 6 bases, J lost 9 bases, and 21 bases lay in between. Per the germline V gene, CDR1 is SNHLY and CDR2 is FYNNEI. The CDR3 has 15 residues. The CDR3 sequence: CASRSLGEGLGEQFF. CDR3 coding DNA: TGTGCCAGCAGATCACTGGGTGAAGGGCTGGGTGAGCAGTTCTTC.